A single T cell receptor beta chain is shown here with its context. Its matching antigen is unknown. The data stem from a study of blood T cells in healthy people across ages. Each donor supplied roughly 9.1 milliliters of peripheral blood. Every sample yielded at least 6.5 million isolated PBMCs. Findings and limits, study-wide: No conclusive comparison of naive versus antigen-experienced cells was possible with unsorted PBMCs. Per-million-T-cell TCR beta diversity fell roughly linearly with age.

Using a J-beta primer mix together with a sample-barcoded 5' primer, a second PCR was run for roughly 7 to 12 cycles. TCRdb reprocessed the 5' RACE reads with MiXCR, giving one entry per CDR3 protein. Among roughly 700,000 distinct CDR3 sequences listed, about 52% were seen once. Germline assignment: CDR1 MNHNS and CDR2 SASEGT. V was cut by 6 bases and J by 5 bases, with 17 bases left in between. The CDR3 is 15 amino acids. Material for sequencing was blood. The chain recombines TRBV6-1 with TRBJ1-5; D may be TRBD1 (5 bases). This clonotype was obtained from a woman in her sixties in good health. The CDR3 loop is CASRAAGRGDQPQHF. The CDR3 region has the DNA TGTGCCAGCAGGGCTGCAGGGAGAGGGGATCAGCCCCAGCATTTT.